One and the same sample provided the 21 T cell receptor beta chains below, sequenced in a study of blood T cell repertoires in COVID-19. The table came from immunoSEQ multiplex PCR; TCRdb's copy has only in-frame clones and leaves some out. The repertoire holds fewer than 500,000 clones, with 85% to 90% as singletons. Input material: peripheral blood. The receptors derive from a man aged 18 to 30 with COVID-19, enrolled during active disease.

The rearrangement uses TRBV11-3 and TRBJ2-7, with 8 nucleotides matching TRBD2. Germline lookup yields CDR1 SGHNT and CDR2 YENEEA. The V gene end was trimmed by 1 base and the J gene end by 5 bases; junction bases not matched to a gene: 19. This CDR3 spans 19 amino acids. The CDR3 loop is CASSLVLVSREGIFNEQYF. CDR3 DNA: TGTGCCAGCAGCTTAGTTCTTGTCTCACGGGAGGGCATATTCAACGAGCAGTACTTC. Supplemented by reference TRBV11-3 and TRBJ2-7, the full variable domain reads EAGVVQSPRYKIIEKKQPVAFWCNPISGHNTLYWYLQNLGQGPELLIRYENEEAVDDSQLPKDRFSAERLKGVDSTLKIQPAELGDSAVYLCASSLVLVSREGIFNEQYFGPGTRLTVT.

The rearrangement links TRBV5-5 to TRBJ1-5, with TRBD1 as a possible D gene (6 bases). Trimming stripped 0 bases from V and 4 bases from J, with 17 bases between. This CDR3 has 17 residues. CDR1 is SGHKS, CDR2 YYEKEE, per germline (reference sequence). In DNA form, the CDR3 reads TGTGCCAGCAGCTTGGAGATTGACAGGTGGCGAAATCAGCCCCAGCATTTT. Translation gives CASSLEIDRWRNQPQHF.

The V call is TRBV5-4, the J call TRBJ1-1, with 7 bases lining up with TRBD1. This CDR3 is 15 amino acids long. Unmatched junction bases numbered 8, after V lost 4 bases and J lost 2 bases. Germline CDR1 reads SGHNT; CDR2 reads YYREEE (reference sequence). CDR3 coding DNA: TGTGCCAGCAGCGCCCCGGGACAGAGAAACACTGAAGCTTTCTTT. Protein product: CASSAPGQRNTEAFF.

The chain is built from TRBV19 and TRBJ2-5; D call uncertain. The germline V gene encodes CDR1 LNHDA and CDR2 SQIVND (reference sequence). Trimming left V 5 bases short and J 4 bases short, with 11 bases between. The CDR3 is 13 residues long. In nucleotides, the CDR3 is TGTGCCAGTAGTCGAGGCAAATTAGAGACCCAGTACTTC. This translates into CASSRGKLETQYF.

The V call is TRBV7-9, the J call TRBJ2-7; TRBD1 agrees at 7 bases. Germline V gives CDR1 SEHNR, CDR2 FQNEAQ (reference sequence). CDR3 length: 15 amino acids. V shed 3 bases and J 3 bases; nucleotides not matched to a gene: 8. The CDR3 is CASSLGPTGSYEQYF. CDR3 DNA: TGTGCCAGCAGCTTGGGACCGACAGGGAGCTACGAGCAGTACTTC.

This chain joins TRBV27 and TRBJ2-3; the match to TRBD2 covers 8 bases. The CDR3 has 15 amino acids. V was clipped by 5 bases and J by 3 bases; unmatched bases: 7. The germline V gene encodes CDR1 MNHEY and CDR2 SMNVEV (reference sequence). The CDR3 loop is CASSTIAGLTDTQYF. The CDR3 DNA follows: TGTGCCAGCAGTACAATAGCGGGACTTACAGATACGCAGTATTTT.

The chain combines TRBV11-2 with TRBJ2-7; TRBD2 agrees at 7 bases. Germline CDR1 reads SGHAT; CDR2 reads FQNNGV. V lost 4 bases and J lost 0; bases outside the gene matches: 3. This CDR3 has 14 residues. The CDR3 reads CASSSSGLSYEQYF. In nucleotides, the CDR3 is TGTGCCAGCAGCTCTAGCGGCCTCTCCTACGAGCAGTACTTC.

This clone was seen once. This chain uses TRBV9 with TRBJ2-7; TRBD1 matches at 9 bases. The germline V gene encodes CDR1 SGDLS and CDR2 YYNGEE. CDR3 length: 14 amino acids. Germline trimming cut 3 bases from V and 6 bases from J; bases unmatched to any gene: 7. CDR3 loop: CASSDGQGLGEQYF. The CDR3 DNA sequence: TGTGCCAGCAGCGATGGACAGGGGCTCGGCGAGCAGTACTTC.

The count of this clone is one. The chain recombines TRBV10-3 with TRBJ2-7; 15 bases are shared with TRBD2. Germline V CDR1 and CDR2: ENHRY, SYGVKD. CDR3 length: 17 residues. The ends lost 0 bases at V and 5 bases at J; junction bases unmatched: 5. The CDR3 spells CAISESGLAGGVDEQYF. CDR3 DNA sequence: TGTGCCATCAGTGAGTCGGGACTAGCGGGGGGCGTCGACGAGCAGTACTTC.

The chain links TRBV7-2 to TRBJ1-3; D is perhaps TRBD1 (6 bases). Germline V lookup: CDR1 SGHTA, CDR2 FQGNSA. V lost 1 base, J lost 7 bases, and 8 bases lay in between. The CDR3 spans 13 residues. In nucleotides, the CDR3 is TGTGCCAGCAGCTTAGGCCAGGGGAACACCATATATTTT. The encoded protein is CASSLGQGNTIYF.

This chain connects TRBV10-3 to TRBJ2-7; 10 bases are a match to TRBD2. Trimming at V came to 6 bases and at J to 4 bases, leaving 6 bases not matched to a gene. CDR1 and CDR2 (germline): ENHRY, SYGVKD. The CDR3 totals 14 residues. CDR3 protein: CAISQLAGSYEQYF. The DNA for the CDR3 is TGTGCCATCAGCCAACTAGCGGGAAGTTACGAGCAGTACTTC.

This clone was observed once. The CDR3 loop is CASSPLAGVGETQYF. The CDR3 DNA is TGTGCCAGCAGTCCACTAGCGGGGGTAGGAGAGACCCAGTACTTC. This chain connects TRBV28 to TRBJ2-5, with TRBD2 matching over 11 bases. Germline-derived CDR1 and CDR2 are MDHEN and SYDVKM. This CDR3 comprises 15 residues. Trimming took 5 bases from V and 4 from J; bases not matched to a gene: 6.

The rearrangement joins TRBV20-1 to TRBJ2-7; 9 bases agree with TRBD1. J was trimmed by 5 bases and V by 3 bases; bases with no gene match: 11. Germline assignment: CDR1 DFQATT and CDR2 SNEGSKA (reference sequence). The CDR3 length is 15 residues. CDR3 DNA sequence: TGCAGTGCTAGTAGAGCCGGGACAGGGTCTCACGAGCAGTACTTC. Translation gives CSASRAGTGSHEQYF.

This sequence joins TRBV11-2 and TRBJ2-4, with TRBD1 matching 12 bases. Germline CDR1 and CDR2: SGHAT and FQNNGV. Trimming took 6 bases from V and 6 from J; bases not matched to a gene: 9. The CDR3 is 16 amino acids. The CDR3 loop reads CASRRPGQGAGNIQYF. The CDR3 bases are TGTGCCAGCAGGCGTCCGGGACAGGGGGCAGGAAACATTCAGTACTTC.

The CDR3 DNA sequence: TGTGCCAGCAGCTTAGTGTTGGGGCTAGCGGGCAATGAGCAGTTCTTC. It codes for CASSLVLGLAGNEQFF. The V call is TRBV11-2, the J call TRBJ2-1, with 8 bases aligning to TRBD2. Germline trimming cut 1 base from V and 6 bases from J; bases unmatched to any gene: 8. Germline assignment: CDR1 SGHAT and CDR2 FQNNGV. The CDR3 has 16 residues.

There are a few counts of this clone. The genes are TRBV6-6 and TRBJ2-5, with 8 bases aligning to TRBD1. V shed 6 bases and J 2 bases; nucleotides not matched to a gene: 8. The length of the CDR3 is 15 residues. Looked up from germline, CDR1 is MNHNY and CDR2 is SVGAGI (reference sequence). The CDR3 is CASRPQRTGQETQYF. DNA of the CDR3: TGTGCCAGCAGACCCCAAAGGACAGGGCAAGAGACCCAGTACTTC.

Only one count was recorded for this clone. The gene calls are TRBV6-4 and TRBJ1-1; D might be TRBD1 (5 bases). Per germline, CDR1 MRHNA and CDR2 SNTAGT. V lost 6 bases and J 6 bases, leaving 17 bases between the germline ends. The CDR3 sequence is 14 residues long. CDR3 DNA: TGTGCCAGCAGGGCGGGACCAACGGGGTCTGAAGCTTTCTTT. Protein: CASRAGPTGSEAFF.

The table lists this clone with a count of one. The CDR3 DNA reads TGCGCCAGCAGCGACCCCCAAGGAAGAGGTGAAAAACTGTTTTTT. Protein sequence: CASSDPQGRGEKLFF. The gene calls are TRBV5-1 and TRBJ1-4; D is undetermined. The CDR3 has 15 amino acids. V was shortened by 4 bases and J by 7 bases, with 17 bases between the two germline ends. Germline assignment: CDR1 SGHRS and CDR2 YFSETQ.

CDR3 sequence (DNA): TGTGCCAGCAGCCCGTCTTTCGGGAGGTGGAATGGAGAGACCCAGTACTTC. It encodes CASSPSFGRWNGETQYF. The chain is built from TRBV11-3 and TRBJ2-5; 7 positions match TRBD2. CDR1 and CDR2 from the germline V gene are SGHNT and YENEEA. The length of the CDR3 is 17 residues. The trim removed 5 bases at V and 4 bases at J, leaving 16 bases unmatched.

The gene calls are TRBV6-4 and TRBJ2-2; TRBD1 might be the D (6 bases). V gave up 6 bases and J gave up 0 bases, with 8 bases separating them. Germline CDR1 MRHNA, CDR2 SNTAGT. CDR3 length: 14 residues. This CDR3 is CASRAGANTGELFF. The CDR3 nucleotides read TGTGCCAGCAGAGCAGGGGCGAACACCGGGGAGCTGTTTTTT.

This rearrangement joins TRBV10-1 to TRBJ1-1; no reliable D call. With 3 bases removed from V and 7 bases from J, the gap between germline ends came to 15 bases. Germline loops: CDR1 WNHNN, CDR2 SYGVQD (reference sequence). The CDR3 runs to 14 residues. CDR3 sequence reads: CASSDSGIKSEAFF. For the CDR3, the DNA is TGCGCCAGCAGTGACTCGGGGATCAAGAGTGAAGCTTTCTTT.